This paragraph reports one T cell receptor beta chain. Which antigen it targets is not known. The cohort comprised around 700 healthy bone marrow donors. All cohort members were sampled while nominally healthy, although unrecorded immune exposures were likely present. The donor tested CMV seronegative and was one of the 352 seronegative cohort members. A peripheral blood sample was collected from each donor, and TCR beta sequencing was performed on peripheral blood mononuclear cells. The Qiagen DNeasy Blood Extraction Kit was used to extract genomic DNA from the blood cell samples. This entry is derived from a study of cytomegalovirus exposure and HLA in healthy donors (dated by TCRdb to between 2016 and 2019). Notes on the research overall: In an earlier analysis of under 600 of the donors, 250 to 350 Gb of sequence data and some 120 million unique TCR beta sequences from some 170 million T cells were reported. To decide whether each TCR beta V gene segment behaved as functional or pseudogenic, an earlier analysis of some 600 of the donors relied on high-throughput TCR beta sequencing. Of the roughly 400 genotyped donors, less than 90% were placed in the genetic ancestry cluster associated with self-reported Caucasian donors. A later genetic analysis used genome-wide SNP genotypes for about 60% of the roughly 670 donors, treating that subset as a discovery cohort. HLA typing covered class I and class II loci at four-digit resolution. The study combined high-throughput TCR immunosequencing, statistical association of individual TCRs with disease status, and machine learning to predict cytomegalovirus infection status. The later analysis used no new phenotypic data to find candidate immune exposures, relying instead on TCR beta sequences and their occurrence across donors. The T cell repertoires of some 700 subjects were profiled by immunosequencing and related to cytomegalovirus serostatus. In a later analysis, previously published TCR beta repertoires from several hundred donors were re-analyzed and high-resolution HLA genotyping was added so that TCR occurrence patterns could be studied. The study was designed to test whether signatures of past pathogen exposure could be identified by cataloging public T cell receptors. The number of typed donors differed by locus: about 620-640 for A, B, C, DRB1 and DQB1; 522 for DQA1; 600 to 610 for DPA1; and some 470 for DPB1. All discovery cohort repertoires had been generated using a single sequencing platform. An early release covering over 500 HLA-typed donors comprised roughly 300 gigabases of sequencing data and 85 million or so unique TCR sequences. On average, roughly 240,000 unique TCR beta nucleotide sequences were sequenced per donor among a few hundred genotyped donors of the cohort, with roughly 18% of those sequences being non-productive. Donor age, sex, ethnicity and CMV serostatus were collected together with the repertoire data. Besides the first cohort of roughly 660 subjects, a separate validation cohort made up of some 110 different subjects was used. Because of strong linkage in the cohort, roughly five DR-DQ haplotypes were treated as single units for association and clustering. General findings and caveats noted by the study authors: A cluster of highly shared sequence variants was judged likely to be a technical artifact of the sequencing pipeline. When HLA alleles, especially DR and DQ, strongly co-occurred, attributing TCR associations to individual alleles was difficult. Presence/absence analyses assumed roughly uniform sequencing depth across donors, an assumption that may not hold. Because HLA typing was unavailable for some donors at each locus, only the typed subset was used in association tests. The cohort was sequenced for TCR beta chains only, and without alpha or paired-chain data the features that could be detected were limited. A later analysis reported that several top co-occurrence clusters appeared linked to parvovirus B19, influenza, CMV and Epstein-Barr virus. In a later analysis, most CMV-associated TCR beta chains were found to appear HLA-restricted, with HLA associations seemingly driven largely by CMV exposure. In a later analysis, HLA-associated TCR beta chains showed more clonal expansion and lower generation probabilities than non-associated chains that were equally common. The only immune exposure information available for the cohort was CMV serostatus. In an earlier analysis of several hundred of the donors, most TCR beta V segments were observed in productive rearrangements about 87% or about 30% of the time, broadly matching IMGT annotations. According to a later genetic analysis, donors in an Asian-associated ancestry cluster had fewer N-insertions in productive TCRs than the approximately 630-donor mean. Across donors, most TCR sequences were observed very rarely, whereas some public TCRs were present in many individuals. The study listed 164 TCR beta chains as associated with cytomegalovirus. A later analysis associated about 17,000 TCR beta sequences with specific HLA alleles at a false discovery rate of 0.05. In both the original and validation cohorts, the classifier was reported to diagnose cytomegalovirus status with high specificity and sensitivity. Three of the identified cytomegalovirus-associated TCR beta chains were confirmed in vitro to be specific for cytomegalovirus antigens. According to the authors, the approach could potentially be generalized to other disease states and immunological phenotypes. Linkage disequilibrium might explain the correlated functional status among segregating V segments, but an unknown experimental factor could not be ruled out. V-gene and J-gene trimming of TCR beta chains was associated with a missense DCLRE1C variant in a later genetic analysis, and the association was replicated in an independent cohort. In a later analysis, TCR association rates were found to vary across HLA loci, with the most associated TCRs seen for DRB1 alleles and the fewest for HLA-C alleles. About 17 rarely observed V segments, including chromosome 9 orphons, were excluded from the earlier analysis of several hundred of the donors because counts were too low. A further reported finding was that TCR beta sequences accurately predicted the HLA-A and HLA-B alleles for most subjects in the first cohort.

The method was the immunoSEQ multiplex PCR assay. A mixture of 60 forward primers for TCR Vbeta segments and 13 reverse primers for TCR Jbeta segments was used in the multiplex PCR. A multiplex PCR assay on genomic DNA amplified the CDR3 region of rearranged TCR beta genes. On the Illumina HiSeq System, the amplified TCR beta libraries were sequenced as 87-base-pair reads. The authors' analysis ran thus. In a later analysis, tens of millions of unique TCR beta chains were counted across the 500 to 850 repertoires, and roughly 11 million of these chains were shared by at least two donors. Raw reads were error-corrected and collapsed into unique sequences with a nearest-neighbor algorithm that merged closely related sequences to remove PCR and sequencing errors. CDR3 sequences were aligned to IMGT reference sequences to assign V, D and J gene segments. For a sequence to be retained, at least a six-nucleotide match to both a V gene segment and a J gene segment was required. A rearrangement counted as productive if the CDR3 had no stop codons and remained in frame with V and J, and every other rearrangement counted as non-productive. CDR3 was defined according to IMGT convention as the region running from the second conserved V-encoded cysteine to the conserved J-encoded phenylalanine. The earlier analysis of 587 of the donors excluded sequences that lacked an unambiguous match to a single V gene segment. An earlier analysis of several hundred of the donors called V segments functional above 56.7% productive rearrangements and segregating when the between-donor standard deviation exceeded 5%. A statistical classification framework was developed to diagnose cytomegalovirus status using the catalog of TCR beta chain sequences. In a later analysis, V and J genes were assigned by comparing TCR nucleotide sequences against IMGT/GENE-DB human TR gene sequences. In a later analysis, CDR3 sequences and most-parsimonious VDJ recombination scenarios were assigned using the TCRdist pipeline. A later analysis defined each TCR beta chain by its CDR3 amino acid sequence plus V-gene family, and excluded reads lacking a unique V-gene family. A later analysis removed roughly 590 highly shared, low-generation-probability nucleotide sequences to deal with suspected cross-contamination and a sequencing artifact. In a later analysis, a clonal expansion index for each public chain was calculated from normalized within-repertoire ranks of inferred template counts. In a later analysis, generation probabilities were computed with a VDJ recombination model fitted to out-of-frame rearrangements, and the resulting probabilities were checked against IGoR. In a later analysis, hypergeometric tests were used to score TCR-TCR, TCR-HLA and TCR-CMV co-occurrence, with a repertoire-size bias correction applied to TCR pairs. False discovery rates were estimated in a later analysis by permuting HLA or CMV assignments 20 times. In a later analysis, co-occurring TCRs were grouped with DBSCAN, and TCRdist sequence similarity was added when clustering was performed within HLA-allele-positive subsets. Repertoires with fewer than 30,000 or more than 120,000 public chains, plus five repertoires with anomalous nucleotide sharing, were excluded from co-occurrence clustering. TCRdb's version of the immuneACCESS table is confined to in-frame rearrangements and falls short of the full clone set. An unresolved V gene accounts for under half of the shortfall where checked; the remainder is of unknown origin. Clone size and the V and J calls come from that table; the DNA yielded D and trimming. This sample's listing comprises around 120,000 clones. The ten largest clonotypes hold more than 0.5% of the sample.

This receptor was identified in a man in his fifties or sixties in good health and CMV-seronegative. The sample was PBMCs.

The DNA sequence is TGTGCCAGTAGGACGACAGGGCTTAATGAAAAACTGTTTTTT. Its protein reads: CASRTTGLNEKLFF. The chain links TRBV19 with TRBJ1-4; the central 7 bases match TRBD1. The CDR3 runs 14 amino acids, cysteine and phenylalanine included. Of all the DNA, just the CDR3 is kept, 42 bases in frame from base 1. Relative to germline, V is missing 6 bases and J is missing 4 bases, with 5 bases of the junction outside any gene match. The germline V gene (reference sequence) provides CDR1 LNHDA and CDR2 SQIVND.